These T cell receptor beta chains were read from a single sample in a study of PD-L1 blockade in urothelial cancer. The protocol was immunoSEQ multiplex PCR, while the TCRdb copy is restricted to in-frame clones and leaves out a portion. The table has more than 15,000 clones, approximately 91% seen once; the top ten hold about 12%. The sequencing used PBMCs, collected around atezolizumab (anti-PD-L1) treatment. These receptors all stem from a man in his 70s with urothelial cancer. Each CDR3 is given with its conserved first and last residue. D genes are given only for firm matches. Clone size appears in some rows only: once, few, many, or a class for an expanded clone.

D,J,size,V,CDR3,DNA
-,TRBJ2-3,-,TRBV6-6,CASSYSPGTDTQYF,TGTGCCAGCAGTTACTCTCCCGGCACAGATACGCAGTATTTT
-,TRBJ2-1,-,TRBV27,CASSSSSYEQFF,TGTGCCAGCAGCAGTTCTAGCTATGAGCAGTTCTTC
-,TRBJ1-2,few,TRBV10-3,CAISGSTGTNYGYTF,TGTGCCATCAGCGGCTCGACAGGAACTAACTATGGCTACACCTTC
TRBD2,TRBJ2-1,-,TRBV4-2,CASSQTSGGANEQFF,TGTGCCAGCAGCCAAACTTCCGGGGGGGCCAATGAGCAGTTCTTC
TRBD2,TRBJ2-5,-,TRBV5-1,CASSEFAGGGETQYF,TGCGCCAGCAGCGAATTCGCGGGGGGCGGTGAGACCCAGTACTTC
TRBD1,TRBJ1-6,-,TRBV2,CASSPGQGSSSPLHF,TGTGCCAGCAGCCCGGGACAGGGATCGTCTTCACCCCTCCACTTT
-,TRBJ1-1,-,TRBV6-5,CASSLTGGMNTEAFF,TGTGCCAGCAGTTTAACGGGGGGAATGAACACTGAAGCTTTCTTT
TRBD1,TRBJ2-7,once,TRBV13,CASSLRGDRVQQYF,TGTGCCAGCAGCTTACGGGGGGACAGGGTGCAGCAGTACTTC
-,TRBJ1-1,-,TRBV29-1,CSGAATEAFF,TGCAGCGGCGCGGCTACCGAAGCTTTCTTT
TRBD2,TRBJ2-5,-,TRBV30,CAWSRGLAGGQETQYF,TGTGCCTGGAGCCGGGGACTAGCGGGGGGGCAAGAGACCCAGTACTTC
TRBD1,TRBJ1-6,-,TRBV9,CASSVTDRDNSPLHF,TGTGCCAGCAGCGTAACGGACAGGGATAATTCACCCCTCCACTTT
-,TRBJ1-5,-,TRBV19,CASTLIGGNQPQHF,TGTGCCAGTACCCTTATAGGGGGAAATCAGCCCCAGCATTTT
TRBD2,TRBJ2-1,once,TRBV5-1,CASSLAGGIWNEQFF,TGCGCCAGCAGCTTGGCGGGGGGGATTTGGAATGAGCAGTTCTTC
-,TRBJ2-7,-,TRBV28,CASSSLGVTSRVKEYF,TGTGCCAGCAGCTCCCTAGGGGTCACGAGCCGGGTCAAGGAGTACTTC
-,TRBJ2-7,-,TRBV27,CASSPTYGGSYEQYF,TGTGCCAGCAGTCCGACGTACGGCGGCTCCTACGAGCAGTACTTC
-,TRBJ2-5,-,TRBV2,CASGESTTGETQYF,TGTGCCAGCGGCGAATCTACAACCGGGGAGACCCAGTACTTC
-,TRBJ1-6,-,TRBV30,CAWSGLLFGQSYNSPLHF,TGTGCCTGGAGTGGCCTTCTGTTCGGACAGTCCTATAATTCACCCCTCCACTTT
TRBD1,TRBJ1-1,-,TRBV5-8,CASSFDRATEAFF,TGTGCCAGCAGCTTTGACAGGGCCACTGAAGCTTTCTTT
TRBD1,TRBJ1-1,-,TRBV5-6,CASSRDRGAFF,TGTGCCAGCAGCCGAGACAGGGGAGCTTTCTTT
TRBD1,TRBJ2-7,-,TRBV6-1,CASGRDRASYEQYF,TGTGCCAGCGGCCGGGACAGGGCTTCCTACGAGCAGTACTTC
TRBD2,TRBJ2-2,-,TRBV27,CASSLFQRGSNTGELFF,TGTGCCAGCAGTTTATTTCAGCGGGGCTCGAACACCGGGGAGCTGTTTTTT
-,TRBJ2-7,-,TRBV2,CASSATKGGSTYEQYF,TGTGCCAGCAGTGCGACTAAGGGGGGGTCAACCTACGAGCAGTACTTC
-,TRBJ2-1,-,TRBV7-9,CASSSTTYNEQFF,TGTGCCAGCAGTTCCACAACCTACAATGAGCAGTTCTTC
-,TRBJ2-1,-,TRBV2,CASSLGRGGFF,TGTGCCAGCAGCCTGGGCCGGGGTGGCTTCTTC
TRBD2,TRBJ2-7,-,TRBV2,CASSESVAGTYEQYF,TGTGCCAGCAGTGAATCGGTAGCGGGGACCTACGAGCAGTACTTC
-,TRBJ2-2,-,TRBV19,CASSMGGGIGELFF,TGTGCCAGCTCTATGGGAGGGGGTATCGGGGAGCTGTTTTTT
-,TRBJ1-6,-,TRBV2,CASSEVQGGNSPLHF,TGTGCCAGCAGTGAAGTTCAGGGAGGAAATTCACCCCTCCACTTT
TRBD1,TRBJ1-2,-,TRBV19,CASRQGDGYTF,TGTGCCAGCAGACAGGGTGATGGCTACACCTTC
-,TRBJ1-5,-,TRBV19,CASSTTNTDKQHF,TGTGCCAGTAGTACGACCAACACAGACAAACAGCATTTT
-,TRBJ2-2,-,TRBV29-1,CSVEGAGKDNSGELFF,TGCAGCGTTGAAGGTGCCGGGAAAGATAATTCCGGGGAGCTGTTTTTT
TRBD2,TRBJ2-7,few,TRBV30,CAWSVLGGGSSIYEQYF,TGTGCCTGGAGTGTACTGGGCGGGGGGTCCTCCATCTACGAGCAGTACTTC
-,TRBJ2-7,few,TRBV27,CASSRHTSYEQYF,TGTGCCAGCAGTAGACACACCTCCTACGAGCAGTACTTC
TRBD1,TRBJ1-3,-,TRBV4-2,CASSRPGQEKISGNTIYF,TGTGCCAGCAGCCGACCGGGACAGGAGAAAATTTCTGGAAACACCATATATTTT
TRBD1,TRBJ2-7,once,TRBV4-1,CASSGTVSYEQYF,TGCGCCAGCAGCGGGACAGTCTCCTACGAGCAGTACTTC
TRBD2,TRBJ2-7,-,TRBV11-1,CASSPGGFEQYF,TGTGCCAGCAGCCCCGGGGGGTTCGAGCAGTACTTC
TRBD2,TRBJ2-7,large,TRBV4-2,CASSLRGGEHEQYF,TGTGCCAGCAGCCTCCGCGGGGGGGAACACGAGCAGTACTTC
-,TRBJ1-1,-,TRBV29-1,CSVDPTGTEAFF,TGCAGCGTTGACCCTACGGGTACTGAAGCTTTCTTT
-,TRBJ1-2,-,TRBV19,CASKPHSSGGYTF,TGTGCCAGCAAACCCCACTCATCCGGGGGCTACACCTTC
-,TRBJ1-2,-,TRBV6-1,CASSEGSGDGVGYTF,TGTGCCAGCAGTGAGGGGTCCGGGGATGGAGTAGGCTACACCTTC
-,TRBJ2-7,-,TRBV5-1,CASSFQGYEQYF,TGCGCCAGCAGCTTCCAGGGCTACGAGCAGTACTTC
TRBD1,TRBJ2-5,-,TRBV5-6,CASSTPGQARTQYF,TGTGCCAGCAGCACCCCGGGACAGGCTCGGACCCAGTACTTC